This TCR beta chain was recorded in a study of blood T cell repertoires in COVID-19. Study information: The analysed material was cDNA or gDNA that came from T cells, B-cell-depleted T cells, or PBMCs.

Germline lookup yields CDR1 SGHRS and CDR2 YFSETQ. This CDR3 comprises 13 residues. Of note for this clone: A junction end diverges from the germline sequence, so it may reflect a read error.

Original data processing: Scientists estimated how many nucleated cells there were by amplifying reference gene primers. Data came from immunoSEQ multiplex PCR; TCRdb stores just in-frame clones and leaves some out. That table furnishes V, J and clone size, whereas the DNA furnished D and trimming. This sample has 130,000 to 150,000 clones, with around four fifths found just once. J is TRBJ1-2 and V is TRBV5-1, with D possibly matching TRBD1 (6 bases). This TCR was sampled from a woman in her 40s with active or convalescent COVID-19. The sequenced sample consisted of peripheral blood. CDR3 region: CASSQEKPQGGAF. CDR3 in DNA: TGCGCCAGCAGCCAGGAAAAGCCACAGGGTGGGGCCTTC.